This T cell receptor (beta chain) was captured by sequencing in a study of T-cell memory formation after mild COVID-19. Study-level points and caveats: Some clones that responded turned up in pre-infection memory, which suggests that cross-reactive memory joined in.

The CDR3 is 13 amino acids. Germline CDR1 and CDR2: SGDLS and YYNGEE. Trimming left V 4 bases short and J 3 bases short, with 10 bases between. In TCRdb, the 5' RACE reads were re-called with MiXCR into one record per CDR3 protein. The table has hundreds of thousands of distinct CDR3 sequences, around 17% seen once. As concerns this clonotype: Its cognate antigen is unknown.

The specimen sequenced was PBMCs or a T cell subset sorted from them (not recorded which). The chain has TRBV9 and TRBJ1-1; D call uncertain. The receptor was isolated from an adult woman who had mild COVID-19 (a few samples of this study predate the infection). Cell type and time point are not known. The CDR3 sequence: CASSRNKDTEAFF. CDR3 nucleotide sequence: TGTGCCAGCAGCCGTAACAAGGACACTGAAGCTTTCTTT.